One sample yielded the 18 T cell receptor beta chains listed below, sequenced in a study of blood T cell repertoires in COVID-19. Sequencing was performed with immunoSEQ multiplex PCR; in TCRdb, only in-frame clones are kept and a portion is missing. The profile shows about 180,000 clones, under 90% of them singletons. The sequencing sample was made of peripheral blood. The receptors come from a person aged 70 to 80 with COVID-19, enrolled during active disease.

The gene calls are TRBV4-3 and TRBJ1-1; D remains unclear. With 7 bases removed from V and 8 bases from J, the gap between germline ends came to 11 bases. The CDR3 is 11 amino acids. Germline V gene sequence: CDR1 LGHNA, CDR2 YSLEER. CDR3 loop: CASNPIGEAFF. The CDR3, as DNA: TGCGCCAGCAACCCAATCGGGGAAGCTTTCTTT.

The CDR3 DNA is TGTGCCAGCAGCCAACAGGGACGAAACATTCAGTACTTC. This translates into CASSQQGRNIQYF. This sequence joins TRBV5-6 and TRBJ2-4; possibly TRBD1 for D (6 bases). The germline V gene encodes CDR1 SGHDT and CDR2 YYEEEE. CDR3 length: 13 amino acids. V gave up 4 bases and J gave up 6 bases, with 11 bases separating them.

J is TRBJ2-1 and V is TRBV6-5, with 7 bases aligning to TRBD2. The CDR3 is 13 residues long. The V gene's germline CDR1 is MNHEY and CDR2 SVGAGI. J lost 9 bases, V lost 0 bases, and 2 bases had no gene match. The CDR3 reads CASSYSPGGEQFF. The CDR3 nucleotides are TGTGCCAGCAGTTACTCGCCGGGGGGTGAGCAGTTCTTC.

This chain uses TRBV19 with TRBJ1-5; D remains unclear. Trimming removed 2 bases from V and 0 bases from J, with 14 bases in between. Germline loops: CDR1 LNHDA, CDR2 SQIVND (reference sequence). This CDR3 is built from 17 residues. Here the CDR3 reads CASSISSREYSNQPQHF. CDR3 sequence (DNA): TGTGCCAGTAGTATAAGCTCTAGGGAGTATAGCAATCAGCCCCAGCATTTT.

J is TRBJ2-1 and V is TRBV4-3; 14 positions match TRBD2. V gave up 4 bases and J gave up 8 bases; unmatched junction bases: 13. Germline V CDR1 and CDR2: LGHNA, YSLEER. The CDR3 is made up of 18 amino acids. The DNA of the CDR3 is TGCGCCAGCAGCCTATCCGTCCCCGGACTAGCGGGAGGCGATGAGCAGTTCTTC. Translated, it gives CASSLSVPGLAGGDEQFF.

In nucleotides, the CDR3 is TGTGCCAGCAGCTACAGGAACACCGGGGAGCTGTTTTTT. Translating it yields CASSYRNTGELFF. The chain recombines TRBV5-5 with TRBJ2-2; D call uncertain. The CDR3 runs 13 residues. Germline CDR1 and CDR2: SGHKS and YYEKEE (reference sequence). V lost 3 bases, J lost 1 base, and 4 bases lay in between.

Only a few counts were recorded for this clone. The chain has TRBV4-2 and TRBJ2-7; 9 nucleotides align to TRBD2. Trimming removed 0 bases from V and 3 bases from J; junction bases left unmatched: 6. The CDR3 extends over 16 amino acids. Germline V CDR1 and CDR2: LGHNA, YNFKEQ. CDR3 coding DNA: TGTGCCAGCAGCCAAGATGGGGCACTAGCGGGCTACGAGCAGTACTTC. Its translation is CASSQDGALAGYEQYF.

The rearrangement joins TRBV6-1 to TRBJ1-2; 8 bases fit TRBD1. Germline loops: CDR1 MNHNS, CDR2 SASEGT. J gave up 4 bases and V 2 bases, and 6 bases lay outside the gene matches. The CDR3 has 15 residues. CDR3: CASSEQGAPGYGYTF. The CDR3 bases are TGTGCCAGCAGTGAACAGGGGGCGCCCGGCTATGGCTACACCTTC.

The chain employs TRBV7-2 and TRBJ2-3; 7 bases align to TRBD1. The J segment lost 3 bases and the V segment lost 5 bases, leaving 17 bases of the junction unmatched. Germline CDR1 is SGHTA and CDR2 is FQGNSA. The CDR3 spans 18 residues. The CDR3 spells CASSLVGTGDFVTDTQYF. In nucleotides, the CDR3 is TGTGCCAGCAGCCTCGTCGGTACAGGGGATTTCGTGACAGATACGCAGTATTTT.

The CDR3 region is CASGLAPRTGASRDEQFF. CDR3 nucleotide sequence: TGTGCTAGTGGTTTGGCCCCCAGGACAGGGGCCTCCCGGGATGAGCAGTTCTTC. The rearrangement uses TRBV12-5 and TRBJ2-1; 9 bases agree with TRBD1. The CDR3 totals 18 residues. V was clipped by 1 base and J by 8 bases; unmatched bases: 15. CDR1 LGHNT and CDR2 FRNRAP come from the germline V gene.

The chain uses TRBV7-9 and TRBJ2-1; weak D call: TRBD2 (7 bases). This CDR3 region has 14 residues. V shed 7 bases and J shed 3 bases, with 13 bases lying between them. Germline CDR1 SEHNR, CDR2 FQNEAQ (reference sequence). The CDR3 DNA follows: TGTGCCAGCATCCCGGGGGGCTTCTACAATGAGCAGTTCTTC. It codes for CASIPGGFYNEQFF.

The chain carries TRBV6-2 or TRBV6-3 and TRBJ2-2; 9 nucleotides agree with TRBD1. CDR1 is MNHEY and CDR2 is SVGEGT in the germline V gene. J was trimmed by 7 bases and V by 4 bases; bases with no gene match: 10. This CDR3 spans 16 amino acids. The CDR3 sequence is CASSWKGQGSGGELFF. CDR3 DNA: TGTGCCAGCAGTTGGAAGGGACAGGGATCCGGCGGGGAGCTGTTTTTT.

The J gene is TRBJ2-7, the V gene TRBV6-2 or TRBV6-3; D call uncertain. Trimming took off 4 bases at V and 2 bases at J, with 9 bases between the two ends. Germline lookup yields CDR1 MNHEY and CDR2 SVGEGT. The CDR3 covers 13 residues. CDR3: CASSWPPAYEQYF. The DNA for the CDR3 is TGTGCCAGCAGTTGGCCACCCGCCTACGAGCAGTACTTC.

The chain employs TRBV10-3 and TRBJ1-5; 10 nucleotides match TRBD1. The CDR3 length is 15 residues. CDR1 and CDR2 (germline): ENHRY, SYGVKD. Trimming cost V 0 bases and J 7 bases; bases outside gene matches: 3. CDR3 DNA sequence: TGTGCCATCAGTGAGTCTGGACAGGGGGAGCAGCCCCAGCATTTT. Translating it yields CAISESGQGEQPQHF.

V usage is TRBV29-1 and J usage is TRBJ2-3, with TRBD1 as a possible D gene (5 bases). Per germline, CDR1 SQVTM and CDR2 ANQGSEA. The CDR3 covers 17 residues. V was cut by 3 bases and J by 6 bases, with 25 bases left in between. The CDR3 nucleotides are TGCAGCGTTGACCGGTTGGGGCCGAACTATTCCCCCGATACGCAGTATTTT. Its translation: CSVDRLGPNYSPDTQYF.

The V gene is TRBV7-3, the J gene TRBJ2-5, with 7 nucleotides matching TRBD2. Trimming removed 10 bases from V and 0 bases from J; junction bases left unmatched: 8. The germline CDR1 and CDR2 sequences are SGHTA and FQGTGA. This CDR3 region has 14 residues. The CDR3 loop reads CATNGGLYQETQYF. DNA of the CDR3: TGTGCCACTAACGGGGGGTTGTACCAAGAGACCCAGTACTTC.

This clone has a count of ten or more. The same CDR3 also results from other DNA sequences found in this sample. CDR3 DNA: TGTGCCAGCAGCTTAGTCGCCAGGGGGCCCTACAATGAGCAGTTCTTC. Translation: CASSLVARGPYNEQFF. V is TRBV7-2 and J is TRBJ2-1; 8 positions agree with TRBD1. CDR1 and CDR2 from the germline V gene are SGHTA and FQGNSA. V lost 1 base, J lost 2 bases, and 4 bases stayed unmatched. The CDR3 length is 16 residues.

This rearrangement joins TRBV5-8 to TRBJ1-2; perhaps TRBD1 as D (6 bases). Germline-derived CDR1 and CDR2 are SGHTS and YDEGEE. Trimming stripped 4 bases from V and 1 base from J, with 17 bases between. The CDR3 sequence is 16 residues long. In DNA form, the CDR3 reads TGTGCCAGCAGCCCCCGGGACATTCGCCATAACTATGGCTACACCTTC. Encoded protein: CASSPRDIRHNYGYTF.